Listed below are T cell receptor beta chains from one sample, sequenced in a study of cytomegalovirus exposure and HLA in healthy donors. Using immunoSEQ multiplex PCR, the repertoire was profiled, and TCRdb retains in-frame clones only, with some absent. The repertoire holds some 130,000 clones, with approximately 81% as singletons. The specimen sequenced was PBMCs. These receptor sequences come from a male donor in good health and CMV-seronegative. Each CDR3 is given with its conserved first and last residue. The order of the fields is CDR3 length, D gene, V gene, J gene, clone size, CDR3 protein, CDR3 DNA. The D gene is left open where the match is weak. Where a row states a size, it is once, few, many or the class of an expanded clone; other rows omit it.

cdr3_length: 14
d_call: TRBD2
v_call: TRBV4-1
j_call: TRBJ2-7
clone_size: NA
cdr3_aa: CASSQSAGAYEQYF
cdr3_nt: TGCGCCAGCAGCCAATCTGCGGGGGCCTACGAGCAGTACTTC

cdr3_length: 16
d_call: NA
v_call: TRBV6-1
j_call: TRBJ2-7
clone_size: NA
cdr3_aa: CASSERGERSRNEQYF
cdr3_nt: TGTGCCAGCAGTGAAAGGGGCGAGCGATCGAGGAACGAGCAGTACTTC

cdr3_length: 13
d_call: TRBD1
v_call: TRBV6-1
j_call: TRBJ1-1
clone_size: few
cdr3_aa: CASRRDSANEAFF
cdr3_nt: TGTGCCAGCAGGCGGGACAGCGCAAATGAAGCTTTCTTT

cdr3_length: 14
d_call: TRBD1
v_call: TRBV7-2
j_call: TRBJ1-5
clone_size: NA
cdr3_aa: CASSMRQGSQPQHF
cdr3_nt: TGTGCCAGCAGCATGAGACAGGGCTCCCAGCCCCAGCATTTT

cdr3_length: 15
d_call: NA
v_call: TRBV9
j_call: TRBJ2-2
clone_size: NA
cdr3_aa: CASSGSGRRSGELFF
cdr3_nt: TGTGCCAGCAGTGGGTCCGGGAGAAGGTCCGGGGAGCTGTTTTTT

cdr3_length: 16
d_call: TRBD1
v_call: TRBV30
j_call: TRBJ1-1
clone_size: NA
cdr3_aa: CAWTAGQAYMNTEAFF
cdr3_nt: TGTGCCTGGACCGCCGGACAGGCCTACATGAACACTGAAGCTTTCTTT

cdr3_length: 17
d_call: TRBD1
v_call: TRBV27
j_call: TRBJ2-7
clone_size: NA
cdr3_aa: CASSPSAGQGSTGEQYF
cdr3_nt: TGTGCCAGCAGTCCATCCGCAGGACAGGGAAGCACGGGCGAGCAGTACTTC

cdr3_length: 13
d_call: NA
v_call: TRBV18
j_call: TRBJ2-5
clone_size: NA
cdr3_aa: CASSPGLEETQYF
cdr3_nt: TGTGCCAGCTCACCAGGGCTTGAAGAGACCCAGTACTTC

cdr3_length: 14
d_call: TRBD1
v_call: TRBV4-3
j_call: TRBJ2-2
clone_size: NA
cdr3_aa: CASSQRDRTGELFF
cdr3_nt: TGCGCCAGCAGCCAGCGGGACAGGACCGGGGAGCTGTTTTTT

cdr3_length: 13
d_call: NA
v_call: TRBV7-2
j_call: TRBJ2-1
clone_size: NA
cdr3_aa: CASTREGDREQFF
cdr3_nt: TGTGCCAGCACTCGAGAGGGGGATCGGGAGCAGTTCTTC

cdr3_length: 13
d_call: TRBD1
v_call: TRBV11-2
j_call: TRBJ1-4
clone_size: NA
cdr3_aa: CASSGQGDEKLFF
cdr3_nt: TGTGCCAGCAGCGGACAGGGCGATGAAAAACTGTTTTTT

cdr3_length: 14
d_call: NA
v_call: TRBV21-1
j_call: TRBJ2-7
clone_size: NA
cdr3_aa: CASSTGQVPYEQYF
cdr3_nt: TGTGCCAGCAGCACCGGACAAGTTCCCTACGAGCAGTACTTC

cdr3_length: 16
d_call: TRBD1
v_call: TRBV28
j_call: TRBJ2-7
clone_size: NA
cdr3_aa: CASSPYPGQGAGEQYF
cdr3_nt: TGTGCCAGCAGTCCCTACCCGGGACAGGGGGCGGGCGAGCAGTACTTC

cdr3_length: 13
d_call: NA
v_call: TRBV7-3
j_call: TRBJ1-1
clone_size: NA
cdr3_aa: CASSISPNTEAFF
cdr3_nt: TGTGCCAGCAGTATTTCCCCGAACACTGAAGCTTTCTTT

cdr3_length: 16
d_call: TRBD2
v_call: TRBV4-3
j_call: TRBJ2-1
clone_size: NA
cdr3_aa: CASSQDLAGGRNEQFF
cdr3_nt: TGCGCCAGCAGCCAAGATCTAGCGGGGGGGAGGAATGAGCAGTTCTTC

cdr3_length: 15
d_call: TRBD1
v_call: TRBV6-1
j_call: TRBJ2-1
clone_size: NA
cdr3_aa: CASSEGTGGKNEQFF
cdr3_nt: TGTGCCAGCAGTGAAGGGACAGGGGGCAAGAATGAGCAGTTCTTC

cdr3_length: 13
d_call: TRBD1
v_call: TRBV2
j_call: TRBJ1-2
clone_size: NA
cdr3_aa: CATREGGDYGYTF
cdr3_nt: TGTGCCACCAGGGAAGGGGGCGACTATGGCTACACCTTC

cdr3_length: 12
d_call: NA
v_call: TRBV11-2
j_call: TRBJ2-2
clone_size: NA
cdr3_aa: CASTQGLGELFF
cdr3_nt: TGTGCCAGCACCCAGGGGTTGGGGGAGCTGTTTTTT

cdr3_length: 16
d_call: NA
v_call: TRBV5-6
j_call: TRBJ2-3
clone_size: NA
cdr3_aa: CASSLGQVSSTDTQYF
cdr3_nt: TGTGCCAGCAGCTTGGGACAGGTGTCTAGCACAGATACGCAGTATTTT

cdr3_length: 15
d_call: TRBD1
v_call: TRBV6-5
j_call: TRBJ2-4
clone_size: NA
cdr3_aa: CASQDRGRAKNIQYF
cdr3_nt: TGTGCCAGCCAAGACAGGGGACGGGCCAAAAACATTCAGTACTTC

cdr3_length: 14
d_call: TRBD1
v_call: TRBV9
j_call: TRBJ2-7
clone_size: once
cdr3_aa: CASSAGTGVNEQYF
cdr3_nt: TGTGCCAGCAGCGCCGGGACAGGGGTAAACGAGCAGTACTTC

cdr3_length: 16
d_call: TRBD2
v_call: TRBV7-9
j_call: TRBJ2-1
clone_size: few
cdr3_aa: CSSSPPSGHTYNEQFF
cdr3_nt: TGTTCCAGCAGCCCACCTAGCGGGCACACCTACAATGAGCAGTTCTTC

cdr3_length: 13
d_call: TRBD1
v_call: TRBV15
j_call: TRBJ2-7
clone_size: NA
cdr3_aa: CATRDGTVIEQYF
cdr3_nt: TGTGCCACCAGGGACGGGACAGTAATCGAGCAGTACTTC

cdr3_length: 16
d_call: NA
v_call: TRBV7-9
j_call: TRBJ1-1
clone_size: NA
cdr3_aa: CSSSYRMTATNTEAFF
cdr3_nt: TGTTCCAGCAGCTACCGTATGACAGCGACCAACACTGAAGCTTTCTTT

cdr3_length: 13
d_call: TRBD1
v_call: TRBV5-1
j_call: TRBJ1-1
clone_size: NA
cdr3_aa: CASSPLTGREAFF
cdr3_nt: TGCGCCAGCAGCCCCTTGACAGGGCGTGAAGCTTTCTTT

cdr3_length: 15
d_call: NA
v_call: TRBV7-9
j_call: TRBJ1-2
clone_size: NA
cdr3_aa: CSSSLFEGAGYGYTF
cdr3_nt: TGTTCCAGCAGCTTATTCGAGGGCGCAGGCTATGGCTACACCTTC

cdr3_length: 14
d_call: NA
v_call: TRBV28
j_call: TRBJ1-5
clone_size: NA
cdr3_aa: CASRKDSPNQPQHF
cdr3_nt: TGTGCCAGCAGGAAGGACAGTCCAAATCAGCCCCAGCATTTT

cdr3_length: 11
d_call: NA
v_call: TRBV30
j_call: TRBJ1-1
clone_size: NA
cdr3_aa: CAWSPATEAFF
cdr3_nt: TGTGCCTGGAGCCCAGCGACTGAAGCTTTCTTT

cdr3_length: 14
d_call: NA
v_call: TRBV10-3
j_call: TRBJ1-6
clone_size: once
cdr3_aa: CATLRGLENSPLHF
cdr3_nt: TGTGCCACCTTGCGGGGCCTAGAAAATTCACCCCTCCACTTT

cdr3_length: 16
d_call: TRBD2
v_call: TRBV7-6
j_call: TRBJ2-7
clone_size: NA
cdr3_aa: CASSLTAGGPVYEQYF
cdr3_nt: TGTGCCAGCAGCTTGACGGCGGGAGGGCCGGTTTACGAGCAGTACTTC

cdr3_length: 10
d_call: NA
v_call: TRBV21-1
j_call: TRBJ2-3
clone_size: once
cdr3_aa: CASSRHTQYF
cdr3_nt: TGTGCCAGCAGCAGGCATACGCAGTATTTT

cdr3_length: 13
d_call: TRBD1
v_call: TRBV19
j_call: TRBJ1-1
clone_size: NA
cdr3_aa: CASSVGTATEAFF
cdr3_nt: TGTGCCAGTAGCGTCGGGACAGCGACTGAAGCTTTCTTT

cdr3_length: 17
d_call: TRBD2
v_call: TRBV4-1
j_call: TRBJ2-2
clone_size: NA
cdr3_aa: CASSQVLAGVITGELFF
cdr3_nt: TGCGCCAGCAGCCAAGTTCTAGCGGGGGTGATCACCGGGGAGCTGTTTTTT

cdr3_length: 13
d_call: NA
v_call: TRBV7-2
j_call: TRBJ2-7
clone_size: NA
cdr3_aa: CASSPRVSYEQYF
cdr3_nt: TGTGCCAGCAGCCCCCGGGTCTCCTACGAGCAGTACTTC

cdr3_length: 14
d_call: NA
v_call: TRBV5-6
j_call: TRBJ1-3
clone_size: NA
cdr3_aa: CASSRPTPGNTIYF
cdr3_nt: TGTGCCAGCAGCCGCCCGACACCTGGAAACACCATATATTTT

cdr3_length: 16
d_call: NA
v_call: TRBV5-1
j_call: TRBJ2-6
clone_size: few
cdr3_aa: CASSIGQTQGANVLTF
cdr3_nt: TGCGCCAGCAGCATCGGACAGACCCAAGGGGCCAACGTCCTGACTTTC

cdr3_length: 14
d_call: TRBD2
v_call: TRBV6-4
j_call: TRBJ2-3
clone_size: NA
cdr3_aa: CASSDAGGTDTQYF
cdr3_nt: TGTGCCAGCAGTGACGCGGGAGGCACAGATACGCAGTATTTT

cdr3_length: 15
d_call: NA
v_call: TRBV19
j_call: TRBJ2-1
clone_size: NA
cdr3_aa: CASSLPGTTANEQFF
cdr3_nt: TGTGCCAGTAGTCTCCCCGGGACAACTGCTAATGAGCAGTTCTTC

cdr3_length: 14
d_call: TRBD1
v_call: TRBV19
j_call: TRBJ2-2
clone_size: NA
cdr3_aa: CASSIDRDTGELFF
cdr3_nt: TGTGCCAGTAGTATCGACAGGGACACCGGGGAGCTGTTTTTT

cdr3_length: 13
d_call: NA
v_call: TRBV7-2
j_call: TRBJ2-2
clone_size: NA
cdr3_aa: CASSYSMTGELFF
cdr3_nt: TGTGCCAGCAGCTACAGCATGACCGGGGAGCTGTTTTTT

cdr3_length: 16
d_call: TRBD1
v_call: TRBV7-3
j_call: TRBJ2-1
clone_size: NA
cdr3_aa: CASSPKGRGLDNEQFF
cdr3_nt: TGTGCCAGCAGCCCTAAGGGCAGGGGGCTCGACAATGAGCAGTTCTTC

cdr3_length: 22
d_call: NA
v_call: TRBV27
j_call: TRBJ1-2
clone_size: few
cdr3_aa: CASSLLASPGALDLVRNYGYTF
cdr3_nt: TGTGCCAGCAGTTTACTTGCGTCTCCTGGGGCGTTGGATTTAGTAAGGAACTATGGCTACACCTTC

cdr3_length: 13
d_call: NA
v_call: TRBV6-5
j_call: TRBJ2-5
clone_size: once
cdr3_aa: CASTPDGRGTQYF
cdr3_nt: TGTGCCAGCACCCCCGACGGGAGAGGGACCCAGTACTTC

cdr3_length: 15
d_call: NA
v_call: TRBV18
j_call: TRBJ2-7
clone_size: NA
cdr3_aa: CASSPDRTRSYEQYF
cdr3_nt: TGTGCCAGCTCACCCGACAGGACCCGATCCTACGAGCAGTACTTC

cdr3_length: 20
d_call: NA
v_call: TRBV19
j_call: TRBJ1-5
clone_size: NA
cdr3_aa: CASSIGINRLYSSSNQPQHF
cdr3_nt: TGTGCCAGTAGTATAGGAATTAACCGATTATACTCGTCCAGCAATCAGCCCCAGCATTTT

cdr3_length: 15
d_call: TRBD1
v_call: TRBV5-1
j_call: TRBJ2-2
clone_size: NA
cdr3_aa: CASTMDRGNTGELFF
cdr3_nt: TGCGCCAGCACCATGGACAGGGGTAACACCGGGGAGCTGTTTTTT

cdr3_length: 18
d_call: NA
v_call: TRBV23-1
j_call: TRBJ1-2
clone_size: NA
cdr3_aa: CASSQSLRQENTNYGYTF
cdr3_nt: TGCGCCAGCAGTCAATCATTGAGACAGGAAAACACTAACTATGGCTACACCTTC

cdr3_length: 15
d_call: TRBD1
v_call: TRBV5-1
j_call: TRBJ2-7
clone_size: NA
cdr3_aa: CASSGAGTGAYEQYF
cdr3_nt: TGCGCCAGCAGCGGCGCCGGGACAGGGGCCTACGAGCAGTACTTC

cdr3_length: 15
d_call: TRBD2
v_call: TRBV5-1
j_call: TRBJ2-1
clone_size: once
cdr3_aa: CASSAGTSSYNEQFF
cdr3_nt: TGCGCCAGCAGCGCCGGGACTAGCTCCTACAATGAGCAGTTCTTC

cdr3_length: 15
d_call: TRBD1
v_call: TRBV30
j_call: TRBJ1-3
clone_size: NA
cdr3_aa: CAWSEGTGYGNTIYF
cdr3_nt: TGTGCCTGGAGTGAGGGGACAGGGTACGGAAACACCATATATTTT

cdr3_length: 15
d_call: NA
v_call: TRBV7-4
j_call: TRBJ2-4
clone_size: NA
cdr3_aa: CASSLATPAKNIQYF
cdr3_nt: TGTGCCAGCAGCTTAGCGACTCCAGCCAAAAACATTCAGTACTTC

cdr3_length: 16
d_call: TRBD1
v_call: TRBV29-1
j_call: TRBJ2-7
clone_size: NA
cdr3_aa: CSVELPPGQGSYEQYF
cdr3_nt: TGCAGCGTTGAACTCCCTCCGGGACAGGGGTCCTACGAGCAGTACTTC

cdr3_length: 14
d_call: TRBD2
v_call: TRBV28
j_call: TRBJ2-1
clone_size: NA
cdr3_aa: CASRPRGDYNEQFF
cdr3_nt: TGTGCCAGCAGACCCCGGGGGGATTACAATGAGCAGTTCTTC